Following are 15 T cell receptor beta chains from one sample sequenced in a study of shared clonotypes between healthy human individuals. Here immunoSEQ multiplex PCR was the method, and the copy in TCRdb shows in-frame clones only, minus some. The sample consists of 490,000 or so clones, 70% to 85% of them appearing once. What was sequenced was PBMCs. The source is a woman aged 40 to 55 in good health. Some clones in this sample may be carry-over from other donors' samples.

The V gene is TRBV5-1, the J gene TRBJ2-3; 8 bases agree with TRBD2. Trimming at V came to 3 bases and at J to 5 bases, leaving 14 bases not matched to a gene. Germline lookup yields CDR1 SGHRS and CDR2 YFSETQ. The CDR3 is 17 residues long. The CDR3 coding sequence is TGCGCCAGCAGCTCGAGTACTAGCGGAGGGGGGGGAGATACGCAGTATTTT. Translation gives CASSSSTSGGGGDTQYF.

This clone was recorded at least ten times. Germline and junction disagree at one end, which may indicate a read error. The chain has TRBV18 and TRBJ1-1; D is unresolved. CDR1 and CDR2 (germline): KGHSH, LQKENI. This CDR3 region has 15 residues. As DNA, the CDR3 is TGTGCCAGCTCTCCACGGACCGGCATGAACACTGAAGCTTTCTTT. Residues: CASSPRTGMNTEAFF.

The V call is TRBV23-1, the J call TRBJ2-3; the D call may be TRBD1 or TRBD2 (5 bases each). TRBV23-1 is treated as an ORF (open reading frame) with a function not yet certain. Trimming pared 0 bases from V and 8 bases from J, leaving 21 bases between. The length of the CDR3 is 17 residues. CDR3 DNA: TGCGCCAGCAGTCAATCGTTGTTTTGCAGGGAGAAGGGTACGCAGTATTTT. Protein: CASSQSLFCREKGTQYF.

Turning to this clone: The sample carries other DNA sequences with the same CDR3. The rearrangement links TRBV2 to TRBJ2-7; either TRBD1 or TRBD2 may fit D (5 bases each). This CDR3 is 14 amino acids long. V was cut by 9 bases and J by 6 bases, with 21 bases left in between. CDR1 is SNHLY and CDR2 is FYNNEI in the germline V gene. CDR3 protein: CASKSRDASAEQYF. CDR3 nucleotide sequence: TGTGCCAGTAAGTCCCGGGACGCCTCTGCCGAGCAGTACTTC.

The chain recombines TRBV15 with TRBJ2-1; D is unresolved. CDR1 is LNHNV and CDR2 is YYDKDF in the germline V gene (reference sequence). V lost 1 base and J lost 0, with 7 bases in between. The CDR3 totals 15 residues. The CDR3 loop is CATSRVLGSYNEQFF. DNA for the CDR3: TGTGCCACCAGCAGAGTTCTGGGCTCCTACAATGAGCAGTTCTTC. Together with reference TRBV15 and TRBJ2-1, the CDR3 gives the full variable domain: DAMVIQNPRYQVTQFGKPVTLSCSQTLNHNVMYWYQQKSSQAPKLLFHYYDKDFNNEADTPDNFQSRRPNTSFCFLDIRSPGLGDTAMYLCATSRVLGSYNEQFFGPGTRLTVL.

This clone was recorded once. The gene calls are TRBV5-6 and TRBJ1-4; maybe TRBD1 (5 bases). V gave up 2 bases and J gave up 7 bases, with 12 bases separating them. Germline CDR1 and CDR2: SGHDT and YYEEEE. This CDR3 contains 14 residues. The CDR3 bases are TGTGCCAGCAGCTTAAAGGGGCGAGGTGAAAAACTGTTTTTT. Translated: CASSLKGRGEKLFF. The full variable domain, with the rest looked up from reference TRBV5-6 and TRBJ1-4, is DAGVTQSPTHLIKTRGQQVTLRCSPKSGHDTVSWYQQALGQGPQFIFQYYEEEERQRGNFPDRFSGHQFPNYSSELNVNALLLGDSALYLCASSLKGRGEKLFFGSGTQLSVL.

This chain links TRBV6-4 with TRBJ1-2, with 10 bases matching TRBD1. CDR1 and CDR2 from the germline V gene are MRHNA and SNTAGT. The J segment lost 7 bases and the V segment lost 2 bases, leaving 7 bases of the junction unmatched. This CDR3 has 15 residues. The chain's CDR3 is CASSDPRQGALGYTF. For the CDR3, the DNA is TGTGCCAGCAGTGACCCGAGACAGGGGGCGCTTGGCTACACCTTC.

The genes are TRBV23-1 and TRBJ2-1; 10 nucleotides align to TRBD2. TRBV23-1 is labeled an ORF, and its function is uncertain. Unmatched junction bases numbered 26, after V lost 4 bases and J lost 5 bases. This CDR3 has 22 amino acids. The CDR3 region is CASSLFENLAGAQCKDHNEQFF. The CDR3 bases are TGCGCCAGCAGTCTATTCGAGAACCTAGCGGGAGCGCAATGCAAAGACCACAATGAGCAGTTCTTC.

The CDR3 nucleotides are TGTGCCTGGATAAGCAACCTTGGTTATGGCTACACCTTC. Its protein product is CAWISNLGYGYTF. The chain employs TRBV30 and TRBJ1-2; no reliable D call. The CDR3 spans 13 residues. V was cut by 4 bases and J by 5 bases, with 14 bases left in between. Germline loops: CDR1 GTSNPN, CDR2 SVGIG (reference sequence).

This clone was observed a few times. The V gene is TRBV7-9, the J gene TRBJ1-3; 8 positions match TRBD1. The length of the CDR3 is 15 residues. The J segment lost 0 bases and the V segment lost 5 bases, leaving 3 bases of the junction unmatched. The germline gives CDR1 SEHNR, CDR2 FQNEAQ (reference sequence). This chain's CDR3 is CASSADRGSGNTIYF. The CDR3 region has the DNA TGTGCCAGCAGCGCTGACAGGGGCTCTGGAAACACCATATATTTT.

This chain uses TRBV28 with TRBJ1-2; D gene uncertain. Germline assignment: CDR1 MDHEN and CDR2 SYDVKM. This CDR3 spans 11 amino acids. The V gene lost 4 bases and the J gene lost 4 bases, with 4 bases spanning the gap. The CDR3 spells CASSSVYGYTF. Written as DNA, the CDR3 is TGTGCCAGCAGTTCGGTCTATGGCTACACCTTC.

The chain couples TRBV9 to TRBJ2-2; no clear D. The V gene's germline CDR1 is SGDLS and CDR2 YYNGEE. V was shortened by 1 base and J by 3 bases, with 13 bases between the two germline ends. This CDR3 has 16 residues. This CDR3 reads CASSVFSPTHTGELFF. The CDR3 nucleotides are TGTGCCAGCAGCGTATTTAGCCCGACGCACACCGGGGAGCTGTTTTTT.

The J gene is TRBJ2-1, the V gene TRBV2, with 10 bases identical to TRBD1. The germline V gene encodes CDR1 SNHLY and CDR2 FYNNEI. The CDR3 sequence is 14 residues long. Trimming took 5 bases from V and 5 from J; bases not matched to a gene: 3. The CDR3 sequence is CASSRDRGDNEQFF. In DNA form, the CDR3 reads TGTGCCAGCAGTAGGGACAGGGGAGACAATGAGCAGTTCTTC.

The CDR3 is CASSGGLAGTDTQYF. The CDR3, as DNA: TGTGCCAGCAGTGGGGGGCTAGCGGGCACAGATACGCAGTATTTT. The rearrangement uses TRBV28 and TRBJ2-3; D is possibly TRBD2 (7 bases). The CDR3 sequence is 15 residues long. V was clipped by 5 bases and J by 1 base, with 13 bases between them. Germline lookup yields CDR1 MDHEN and CDR2 SYDVKM.

This clone has only one observation. The rearrangement links TRBV11-1 to TRBJ1-3, with no clear D. V lost 4 bases to trimming and J lost 8 bases, with 12 bases between them. CDR3 length equals 13 residues. In germline, CDR1 is SGHAT, CDR2 FQDESV (reference sequence). CDR3: CASSSLEDDTIYF. The DNA of the CDR3 is TGTGCCAGCAGCTCATTGGAGGACGACACCATATATTTT.